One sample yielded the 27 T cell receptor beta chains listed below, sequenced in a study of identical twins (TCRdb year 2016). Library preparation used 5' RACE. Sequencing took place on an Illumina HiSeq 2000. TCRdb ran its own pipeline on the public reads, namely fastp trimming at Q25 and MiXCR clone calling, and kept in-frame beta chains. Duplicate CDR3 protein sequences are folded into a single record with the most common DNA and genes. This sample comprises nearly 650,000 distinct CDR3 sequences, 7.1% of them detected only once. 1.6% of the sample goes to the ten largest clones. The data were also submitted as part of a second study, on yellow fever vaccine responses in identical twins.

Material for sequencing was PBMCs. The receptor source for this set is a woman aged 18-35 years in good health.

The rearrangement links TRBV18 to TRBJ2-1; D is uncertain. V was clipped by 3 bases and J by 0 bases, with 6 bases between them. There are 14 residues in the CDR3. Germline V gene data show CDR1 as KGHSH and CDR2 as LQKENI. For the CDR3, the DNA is TGTGCCAGCTCACCCGCGAGCTCCTACAATGAGCAGTTCTTC. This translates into CASSPASSYNEQFF.

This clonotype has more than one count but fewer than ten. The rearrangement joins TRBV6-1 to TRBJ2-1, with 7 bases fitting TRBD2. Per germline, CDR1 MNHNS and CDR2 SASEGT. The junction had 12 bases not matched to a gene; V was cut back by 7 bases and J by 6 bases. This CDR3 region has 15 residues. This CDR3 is CASNRLAVRGNEQFF. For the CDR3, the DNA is TGTGCCAGCAACCGACTAGCCGTCCGCGGCAATGAGCAGTTCTTC.

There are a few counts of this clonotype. The CDR3, as DNA: TGTGCCAGCAGCCAAGATTTGTTGGGACTAGATCTCGGCAAGACAGATACGCAGTATTTT. Its protein product is CASSQDLLGLDLGKTDTQYF. The chain carries TRBV3-1 and TRBJ2-3, with TRBD2 matching over 8 bases. Unmatched junction bases numbered 17, after V lost 0 bases and J lost 3 bases. Germline V lookup: CDR1 LGHDT, CDR2 YNNKEL (reference sequence). The CDR3 spans 20 residues.

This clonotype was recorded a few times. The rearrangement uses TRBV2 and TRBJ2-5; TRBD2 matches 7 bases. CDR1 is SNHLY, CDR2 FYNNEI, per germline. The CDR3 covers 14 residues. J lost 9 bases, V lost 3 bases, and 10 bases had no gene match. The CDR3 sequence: CASSDGLAAASQYF. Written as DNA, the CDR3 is TGTGCCAGCAGTGATGGGCTAGCGGCCGCGTCCCAGTACTTC.

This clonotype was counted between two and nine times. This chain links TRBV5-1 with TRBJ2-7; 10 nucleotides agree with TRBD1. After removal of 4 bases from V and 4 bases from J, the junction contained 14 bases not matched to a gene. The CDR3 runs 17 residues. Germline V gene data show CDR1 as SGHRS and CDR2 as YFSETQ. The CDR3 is CASSLNGQGDFLYEQYF. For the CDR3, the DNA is TGCGCCAGCAGCCTTAACGGACAGGGGGACTTCCTTTACGAGCAGTACTTC.

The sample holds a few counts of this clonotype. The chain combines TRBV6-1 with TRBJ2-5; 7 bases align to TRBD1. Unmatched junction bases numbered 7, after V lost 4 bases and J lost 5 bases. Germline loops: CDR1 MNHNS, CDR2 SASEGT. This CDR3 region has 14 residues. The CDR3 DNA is TGTGCCAGCAGTGCAGGGGGTTCTATTGAGACCCAGTACTTC. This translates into CASSAGGSIETQYF.

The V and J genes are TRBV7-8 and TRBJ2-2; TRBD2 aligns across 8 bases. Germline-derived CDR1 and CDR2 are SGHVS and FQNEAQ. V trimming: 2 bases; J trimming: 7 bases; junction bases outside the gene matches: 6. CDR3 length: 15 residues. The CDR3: CASSLNGGAFGELFF. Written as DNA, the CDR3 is TGTGCCAGCAGCTTAAACGGGGGGGCCTTCGGGGAGCTGTTTTTT.

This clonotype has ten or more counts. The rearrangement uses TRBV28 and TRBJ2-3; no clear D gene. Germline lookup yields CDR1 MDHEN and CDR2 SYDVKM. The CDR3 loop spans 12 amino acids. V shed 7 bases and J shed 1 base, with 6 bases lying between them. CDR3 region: CASNSGTDTQYF. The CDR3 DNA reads TGTGCCAGCAATTCGGGCACAGATACGCAGTATTTT.

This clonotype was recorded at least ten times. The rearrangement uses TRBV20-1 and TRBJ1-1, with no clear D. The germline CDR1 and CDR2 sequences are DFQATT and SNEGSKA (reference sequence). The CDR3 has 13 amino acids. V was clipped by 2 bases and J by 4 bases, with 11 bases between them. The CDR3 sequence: CSARFLWSTEAFF. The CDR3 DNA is TGCAGTGCTAGATTCCTTTGGAGCACTGAAGCTTTCTTT.

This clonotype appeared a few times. The CDR3 DNA sequence: TGTGCCAGCAGCCATCGGCTGGGATCCTACGAGCAGTACTTC. It encodes CASSHRLGSYEQYF. The J gene is TRBJ2-7, the V gene TRBV4-2; D gene unclear. The CDR3 runs to 14 residues. Germline CDR1 and CDR2: LGHNA and YNFKEQ. Trimming shortened V by 3 bases and J by 1 base, and 10 bases separated the two germline ends.

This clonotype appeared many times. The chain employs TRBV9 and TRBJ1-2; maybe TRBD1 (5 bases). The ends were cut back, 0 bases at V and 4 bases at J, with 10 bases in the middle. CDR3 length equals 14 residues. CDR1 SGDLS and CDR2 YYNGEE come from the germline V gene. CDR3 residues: CASSVGGGGYGYTF. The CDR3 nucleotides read TGTGCCAGCAGCGTAGGTGGGGGTGGCTATGGCTACACCTTC.

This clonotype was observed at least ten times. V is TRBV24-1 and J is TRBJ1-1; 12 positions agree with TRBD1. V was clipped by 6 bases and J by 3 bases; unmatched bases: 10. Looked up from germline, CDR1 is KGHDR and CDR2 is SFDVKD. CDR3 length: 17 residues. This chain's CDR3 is CATSSPPGQGADTEAFF. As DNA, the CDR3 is TGTGCCACCAGTTCCCCCCCGGGACAGGGGGCCGACACTGAAGCTTTCTTT.

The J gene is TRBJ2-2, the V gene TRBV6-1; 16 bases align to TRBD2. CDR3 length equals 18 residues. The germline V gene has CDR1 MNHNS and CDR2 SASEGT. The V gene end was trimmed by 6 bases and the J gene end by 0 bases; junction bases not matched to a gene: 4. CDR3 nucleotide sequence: TGTGCCAGCAGGGGACTAGCGGGGGGGCGAACGAACACCGGGGAGCTGTTTTTT. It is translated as CASRGLAGGRTNTGELFF.

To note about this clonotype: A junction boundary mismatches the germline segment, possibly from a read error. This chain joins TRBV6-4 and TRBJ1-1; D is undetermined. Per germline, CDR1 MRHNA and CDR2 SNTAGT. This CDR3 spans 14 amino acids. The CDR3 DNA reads TGTCCCAGCAGTGAAGGGCGCGGGAACACTGAAGCTTTCTTT. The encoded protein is CPSSEGRGNTEAFF.

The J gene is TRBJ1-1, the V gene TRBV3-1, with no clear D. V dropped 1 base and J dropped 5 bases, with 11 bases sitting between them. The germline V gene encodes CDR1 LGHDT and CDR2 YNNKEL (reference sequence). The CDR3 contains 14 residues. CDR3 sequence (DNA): TGTGCCAGCAGCCAAGGGGCTACTGGGACTGAAGCTTTCTTT. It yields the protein CASSQGATGTEAFF.

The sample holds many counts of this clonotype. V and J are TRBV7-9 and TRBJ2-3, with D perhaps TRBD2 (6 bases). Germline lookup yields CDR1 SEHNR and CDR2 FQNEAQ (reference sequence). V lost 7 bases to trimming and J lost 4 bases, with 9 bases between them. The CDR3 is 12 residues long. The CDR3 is CASTRGADTQYF. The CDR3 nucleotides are TGTGCCAGCACCCGCGGGGCAGATACGCAGTATTTT.

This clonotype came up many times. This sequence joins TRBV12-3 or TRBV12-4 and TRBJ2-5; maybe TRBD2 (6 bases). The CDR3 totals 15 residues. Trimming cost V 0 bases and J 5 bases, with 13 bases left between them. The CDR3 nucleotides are TGTGCCAGCAGTTTAGCAGCGGGTGGAGGTGAGACCCAGTACTTC. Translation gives CASSLAAGGGETQYF.

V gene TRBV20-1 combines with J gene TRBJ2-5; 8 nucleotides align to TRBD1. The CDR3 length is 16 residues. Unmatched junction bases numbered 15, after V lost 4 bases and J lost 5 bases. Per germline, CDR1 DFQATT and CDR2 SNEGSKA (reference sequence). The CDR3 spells CSATDPGRGRLETQYF. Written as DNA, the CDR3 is TGCAGTGCTACCGACCCCGGCAGGGGGCGTTTGGAGACCCAGTACTTC.

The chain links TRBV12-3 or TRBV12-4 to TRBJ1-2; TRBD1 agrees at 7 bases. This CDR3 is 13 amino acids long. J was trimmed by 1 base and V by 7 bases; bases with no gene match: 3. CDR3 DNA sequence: TGTGCCAGCACGGGACAGAATAACTATGGCTACACCTTC. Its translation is CASTGQNNYGYTF.

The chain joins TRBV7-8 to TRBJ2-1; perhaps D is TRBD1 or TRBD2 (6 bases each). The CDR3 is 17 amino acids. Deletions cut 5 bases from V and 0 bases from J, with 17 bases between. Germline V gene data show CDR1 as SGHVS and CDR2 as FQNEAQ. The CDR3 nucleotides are TGTGCCAGCAGCAACTTGGGGGGCCGGGGCTCCTACAATGAGCAGTTCTTC. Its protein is CASSNLGGRGSYNEQFF.

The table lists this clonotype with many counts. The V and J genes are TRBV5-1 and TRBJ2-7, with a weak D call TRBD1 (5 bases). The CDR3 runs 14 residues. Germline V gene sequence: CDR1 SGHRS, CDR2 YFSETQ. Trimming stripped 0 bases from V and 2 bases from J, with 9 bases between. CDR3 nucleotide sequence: TGCGCCAGCAGCTTGGAAGGGGTAACCTACGAGCAGTACTTC. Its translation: CASSLEGVTYEQYF.

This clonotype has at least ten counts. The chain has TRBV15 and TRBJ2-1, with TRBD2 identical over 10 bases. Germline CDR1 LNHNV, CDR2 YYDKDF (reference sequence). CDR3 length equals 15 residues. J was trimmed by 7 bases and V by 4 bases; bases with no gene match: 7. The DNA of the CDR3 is TGTGCCACCAGCATTAATGGACTAGCGGCGAATGAGCAGTTCTTC. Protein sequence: CATSINGLAANEQFF. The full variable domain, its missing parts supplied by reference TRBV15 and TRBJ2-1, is DAMVIQNPRYQVTQFGKPVTLSCSQTLNHNVMYWYQQKSSQAPKLLFHYYDKDFNNEADTPDNFQSRRPNTSFCFLDIRSPGLGDTAMYLCATSINGLAANEQFFGPGTRLTVL.

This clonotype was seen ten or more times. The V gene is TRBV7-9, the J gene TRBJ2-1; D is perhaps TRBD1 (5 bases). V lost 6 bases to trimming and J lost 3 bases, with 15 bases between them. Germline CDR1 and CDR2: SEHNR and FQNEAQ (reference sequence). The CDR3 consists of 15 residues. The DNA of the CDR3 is TGTGCCAGCAGACCTCAGGGCACCAACTACAATGAGCAGTTCTTC. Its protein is CASRPQGTNYNEQFF. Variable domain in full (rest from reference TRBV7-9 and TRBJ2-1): DTGVSQNPRHKITKRGQNVTFRCDPISEHNRLYWYRQTLGQGPEFLTYFQNEAQLEKSRLLSDRFSAERPKGSFSTLEIQRTEQGDSAMYLCASRPQGTNYNEQFFGPGTRLTVL.

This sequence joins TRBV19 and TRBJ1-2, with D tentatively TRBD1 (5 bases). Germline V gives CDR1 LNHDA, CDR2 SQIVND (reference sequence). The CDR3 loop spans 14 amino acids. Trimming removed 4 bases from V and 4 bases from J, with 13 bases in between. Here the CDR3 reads CASSTSAGTYGYTF. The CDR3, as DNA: TGTGCCAGTAGTACGTCGGCAGGGACCTATGGCTACACCTTC. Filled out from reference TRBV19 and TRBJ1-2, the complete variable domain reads DGGITQSPKYLFRKEGQNVTLSCEQNLNHDAMYWYRQDPGQGLRLIYYSQIVNDFQKGDIAEGYSVSREKKESFPLTVTSAQKNPTAFYLCASSTSAGTYGYTFGSGTRLTVV.

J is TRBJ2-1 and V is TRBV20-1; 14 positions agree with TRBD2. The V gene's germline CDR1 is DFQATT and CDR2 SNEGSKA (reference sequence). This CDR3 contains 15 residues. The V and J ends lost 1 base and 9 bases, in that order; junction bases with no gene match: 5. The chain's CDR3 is CSARVGLAGAGEQFF. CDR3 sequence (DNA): TGCAGTGCTAGAGTGGGACTAGCGGGAGCGGGTGAGCAGTTCTTC.

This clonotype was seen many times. The CDR3 DNA sequence: TGTGCCAGCAGCTTGGACACAGGGGGTCTCCTGGACACTGAAGCTTTCTTT. Translated: CASSLDTGGLLDTEAFF. The chain combines TRBV5-8 with TRBJ1-1, with 8 bases matching TRBD1. V trimming: 0 bases; J trimming: 3 bases; junction bases outside the gene matches: 10. Germline values: CDR1 SGHTS, CDR2 YDEGEE. The CDR3 consists of 17 residues.

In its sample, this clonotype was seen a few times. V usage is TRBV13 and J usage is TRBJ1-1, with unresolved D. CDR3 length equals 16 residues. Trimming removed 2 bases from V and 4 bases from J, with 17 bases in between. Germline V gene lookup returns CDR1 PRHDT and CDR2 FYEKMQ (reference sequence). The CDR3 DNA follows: TGTGCCAGCAGCTTATCCACGGGAGTCCAGAGCACTGAAGCTTTCTTT. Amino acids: CASSLSTGVQSTEAFF.